A selection of T cell receptor beta chains follows, all from one sample in a study of OX40 agonist ivuxolimab in advanced cancers. TCRdb's copy holds only in-frame clones and misses some; the assay was immunoSEQ multiplex PCR. This table holds under 140,000 clones, around nine tenths found once. The sample consisted of CD4+ or CD8+ T cells sorted from blood, taken in a trial of the OX40 agonist ivuxolimab. These receptors all come from an adult with an advanced solid tumor such as melanoma, head and neck, liver or kidney cancer. Both conserved end residues are part of each CDR3. A D gene is named only where the DNA matches it firmly. A row's size may be missing; if present it is once, few, many or a size class.

size,J,D,V,CDR3,DNA
once,TRBJ1-4,-,TRBV5-1,CASSLTGQTLEKLFF,TGCGCCAGCAGCTTAACAGGACAGACCCTTGAAAAACTGTTTTTT
-,TRBJ1-5,TRBD1,TRBV7-6,CASSLEGARQPQHF,TGTGCCAGCAGCTTAGAGGGGGCAAGGCAGCCCCAGCATTTT
-,TRBJ1-2,-,TRBV30,CAWSVRRQDYGYTF,TGTGCCTGGAGTGTAAGGCGGCAGGACTATGGCTACACCTTC
-,TRBJ2-5,TRBD2,TRBV30,CAWRLAGVETQYF,TGTGCCTGGAGACTAGCGGGAGTGGAGACCCAGTACTTC
-,TRBJ1-2,-,TRBV7-9,CASSQERTTNYGYTF,TGTGCCAGCAGCCAAGAACGGACTACGAACTATGGCTACACCTTC
-,TRBJ2-1,TRBD2,TRBV18,CASSPLWEGVNEQFF,TGTGCCAGCTCACCCTTATGGGAGGGAGTAAATGAGCAGTTCTTC
-,TRBJ2-4,TRBD2,TRBV19,CASSSLAGGYIAKNIQYF,TGTGCCAGTAGTTCCCTAGCGGGGGGCTATATAGCCAAAAACATTCAGTACTTC
-,TRBJ1-5,-,TRBV28,CASSLGVRDQPQHF,TGTGCCAGCAGTCTGGGGGTGAGGGATCAGCCCCAGCATTTT
-,TRBJ2-2,-,TRBV30,CAWEIVPGTKGRDTGELFF,TGTGCCTGGGAGATCGTTCCGGGGACCAAGGGCCGGGACACCGGGGAGCTGTTTTTT
once,TRBJ2-5,-,TRBV7-8,CASSFIETQYF,TGTGCCAGCAGCTTCATAGAGACCCAGTACTTC
-,TRBJ1-3,-,TRBV5-1,CASSLGSGEDTIYF,TGCGCCAGCAGCTTGGGATCTGGAGAAGACACCATATATTTT
-,TRBJ1-6,TRBD1,TRBV6-6,CASRTGTGNSPLHF,TGTGCCAGCAGAACCGGGACAGGAAATTCACCCCTCCACTTT
-,TRBJ1-2,TRBD1,TRBV28,CASNSSPGTVNYGYTF,TGTGCCAGCAATTCTTCACCCGGGACAGTAAACTATGGCTACACCTTC
few,TRBJ1-2,TRBD1,TRBV27,CASAPSGTGGVGYTF,TGTGCCAGCGCCCCTTCCGGGACAGGGGGCGTGGGCTACACCTTC
few,TRBJ2-2,-,TRBV28,CASELGPGELFF,TGTGCCAGTGAATTAGGACCCGGGGAGCTGTTTTTT
-,TRBJ1-1,-,TRBV11-2,CASSLSGINTEAFF,TGTGCCAGCAGCTTATCGGGAATTAACACTGAAGCTTTCTTT
-,TRBJ2-7,-,TRBV19,CASSKAENYEQYF,TGTGCCAGTAGTAAAGCCGAAAACTACGAGCAGTACTTC
-,TRBJ2-2,TRBD2,TRBV9,CASSLEGSGREVTGELFF,TGTGCCAGCAGCTTAGAAGGTAGCGGGAGAGAAGTTACCGGGGAGCTGTTTTTT
-,TRBJ2-7,TRBD2,TRBV9,CASSPLGTSGGAQYF,TGTGCCAGCAGCCCCCTTGGGACTAGCGGAGGCGCGCAGTACTTC
-,TRBJ1-2,-,TRBV28,CASSPGIWNYGYTF,TGTGCCAGCAGTCCAGGGATTTGGAACTATGGCTACACCTTC
-,TRBJ2-1,-,TRBV4-1,CASSQDWDGNEQFF,TGCGCCAGCAGCCAAGACTGGGACGGGAATGAGCAGTTCTTC
once,TRBJ2-5,TRBD2,TRBV9,CASSLWGEGGETQYF,TGTGCCAGCAGCTTATGGGGTGAGGGAGGGGAGACCCAGTACTTC
-,TRBJ1-2,-,TRBV6-5,CASRPEGEIYGYTF,TGTGCCAGCAGACCGGAAGGGGAAATCTATGGCTACACCTTC
-,TRBJ1-5,-,TRBV5-5,CASSLVPGQNQPQHF,TGTGCCAGCAGCTTGGTGCCGGGACAAAATCAGCCCCAGCATTTT
-,TRBJ1-1,-,TRBV7-3,CASSLTSAGMNTEAFF,TGTGCCAGCAGCTTAACGTCGGCAGGGATGAACACTGAAGCTTTCTTT
-,TRBJ2-3,-,TRBV18,CASSPREGGRGDTQYF,TGTGCCAGCTCACCACGAGAGGGGGGGCGAGGAGATACGCAGTATTTT
-,TRBJ1-2,-,TRBV6-5,CASSLGGVNGYTF,TGTGCCAGCAGCCTCGGAGGGGTGAATGGCTACACCTTC
once,TRBJ1-1,TRBD1,TRBV19,CASSLDRGTEAFF,TGTGCCAGTAGTTTGGACAGGGGAACTGAAGCTTTCTTT
few,TRBJ2-2,-,TRBV19,CASSLRTDHPNTGELFF,TGTGCCAGTAGTCTTAGGACAGACCATCCCAACACCGGGGAGCTGTTTTTT
-,TRBJ1-3,-,TRBV9,CASGTGNTIYF,TGTGCCAGCGGGACGGGAAACACCATATATTTT
-,TRBJ2-7,-,TRBV30,CASAPGRRYEQYF,TGTGCCTCAGCCCCCGGGAGACGATACGAGCAGTACTTC
once,TRBJ2-7,TRBD2,TRBV14,CASSHLSGGYEQYF,TGTGCCAGCAGCCACTTAAGCGGGGGCTACGAGCAGTACTTC
once,TRBJ1-2,TRBD1,TRBV6-6,CASLRGTGFRYGYTF,TGTGCCAGCCTTAGGGGGACAGGGTTTCGCTATGGCTACACCTTC
-,TRBJ2-3,-,TRBV13,CASSLGRTDTQYF,TGTGCCAGCAGCCTTGGACGCACAGATACGCAGTATTTT
-,TRBJ1-5,-,TRBV19,CASSIGQINQPQHF,TGTGCCAGTAGTATTGGGCAGATCAATCAGCCCCAGCATTTT
once,TRBJ1-1,-,TRBV6-6,CASSYSTADTEAFF,TGTGCCAGCAGTTACTCGACGGCGGACACTGAAGCTTTCTTT
-,TRBJ2-5,-,TRBV18,CASSPPFRRRQETQYF,TGTGCCAGCTCACCACCGTTCCGGCGACGCCAAGAGACCCAGTACTTC
-,TRBJ2-5,TRBD2,TRBV5-1,CASSLRGGEETQYF,TGCGCCAGCAGCTTGCGGGGGGGCGAGGAGACCCAGTACTTC
-,TRBJ2-3,-,TRBV27,CASSIEDTQYF,TGTGCCAGCAGTATAGAGGATACGCAGTATTTT
-,TRBJ2-7,TRBD1,TRBV9,CASSVAPTGTYEQYF,TGTGCCAGCAGCGTAGCTCCGACAGGGACCTACGAGCAGTACTTC
-,TRBJ1-6,TRBD1,TRBV18,CASSPRTGQNSPLHF,TGTGCCAGCTCACCCCGGACAGGGCAGAATTCACCCCTCCACTTT
-,TRBJ1-2,-,TRBV25-1,CASSFDSSYGYTF,TGTGCCAGCAGCTTTGATTCATCTTATGGCTACACCTTC
-,TRBJ2-1,TRBD2,TRBV6-5,CASSSPGLAGQFF,TGTGCCAGCAGTTCCCCCGGACTAGCGGGGCAGTTCTTC
once,TRBJ2-1,TRBD2,TRBV13,CASSFSSGEFSYNEQFF,TGTGCCAGCAGCTTCTCTAGCGGGGAATTCTCCTACAATGAGCAGTTCTTC
once,TRBJ2-4,TRBD1,TRBV18,CASSPQQGAKNIQYF,TGTGCCAGCTCACCGCAACAGGGGGCCAAAAACATTCAGTACTTC
-,TRBJ1-1,-,TRBV7-3,CASSPGPAALMNTEAFF,TGTGCCAGCAGCCCGGGCCCGGCGGCCCTGATGAACACTGAAGCTTTCTTT
-,TRBJ2-7,-,TRBV19,CASSIGQGLDEQYF,TGTGCCAGTAGTATAGGGCAGGGCCTCGACGAGCAGTACTTC
-,TRBJ2-2,TRBD1,TRBV5-6,CASSLTRGPGELFF,TGTGCCAGCAGCTTGACCAGGGGGCCCGGGGAGCTGTTTTTT
-,TRBJ2-2,-,TRBV7-3,CASSSPGTGQTGELFF,TGTGCCAGCAGCTCCCCCGGGACCGGCCAAACCGGGGAGCTGTTTTTT
once,TRBJ2-1,-,TRBV30,CAWSVDYNEQFF,TGTGCCTGGAGTGTAGATTACAATGAGCAGTTCTTC
-,TRBJ1-2,TRBD1,TRBV7-9,CASSFGQDNYGYTF,TGTGCCAGCAGCTTTGGACAGGATAACTATGGCTACACCTTC
-,TRBJ2-5,TRBD2,TRBV7-2,CASSTSTSGQYF,TGTGCCAGCAGCACCAGTACTAGCGGCCAGTACTTC
once,TRBJ1-1,-,TRBV2,CASRVQGLDVGGAFF,TGTGCCAGCAGGGTACAGGGCCTTGATGTCGGGGGAGCTTTCTTT
-,TRBJ2-7,-,TRBV4-3,CASSRGDSEQYF,TGCGCCAGCAGCCGGGGAGACAGTGAGCAGTACTTC
-,TRBJ2-1,-,TRBV7-9,CASSPRSDEQFF,TGTGCCAGCAGCCCGCGGTCCGATGAGCAGTTCTTC
-,TRBJ2-5,TRBD1,TRBV29-1,CSVLRQGRQETQYF,TGCAGCGTTCTAAGACAGGGAAGACAAGAGACCCAGTACTTC
-,TRBJ2-3,-,TRBV10-3,CAISESGEPGTQYF,TGTGCCATCAGTGAGTCGGGGGAGCCAGGTACGCAGTATTTT
few,TRBJ2-1,TRBD2,TRBV4-1,CASSQNLFGLAGGFAEQFF,TGCGCCAGCAGCCAAAACCTCTTCGGGCTAGCGGGGGGGTTTGCTGAGCAGTTCTTC
-,TRBJ1-2,TRBD1,TRBV7-9,CASSSGTGGYGYTF,TGTGCCAGCAGCTCCGGGACAGGGGGCTATGGCTACACCTTC